The 24 T cell receptor beta chains in this list originate from one sample, sequenced in a study of T-cell reconstitution after alpha-beta-depleted transplantation in children. During its preparation, the TCRbeta library received unique molecular identifiers. TCRdb re-called the PCR reads with MiXCR, one entry per CDR3 protein. In the table there are a few hundred thousand distinct CDR3 sequences, 13% of which are singletons. Sequencing used PBMCs, mostly from graft donor cells, obtained 360 days after TCRalphabeta/CD19-depleted stem cell transplant. These receptors were collected from a male patient under 18 who had a stem cell transplant for acute myeloid leukemia, so the T cells may come from the graft donor.

The chain recombines TRBV10-3 with TRBJ2-7, with D perhaps matching TRBD1 (6 bases). This CDR3 has 16 residues. CDR1 and CDR2 (germline): ENHRY, SYGVKD. V was shortened by 2 bases and J by 1 base, with 15 bases between the two germline ends. The CDR3 spells CAISEGRGYSSYEQYF. The CDR3, as DNA: TGTGCCATCAGTGAGGGCAGGGGATATAGTTCCTACGAGCAGTACTTC.

This clonotype showed up many times. The chain combines TRBV12-3 or TRBV12-4 with TRBJ2-1; tentatively, D is TRBD2 (5 bases). V lost 6 bases and J lost 4, with 16 bases in between. This CDR3 has 15 residues. The CDR3 region has the DNA TGTGCCAGCAGGAGGCAACTAGGCACGTACAATGAGCAGTTCTTC. Its protein product is CASRRQLGTYNEQFF.

The chain couples TRBV4-3 to TRBJ2-7; TRBD2 agrees at 10 bases. The CDR3 runs 17 residues. The V and J ends lost 0 bases and 5 bases, in that order; junction bases with no gene match: 10. CDR1 and CDR2 from the germline V gene are LGHNA and YSLEER. Here the CDR3 DNA reads TGCGCCAGCAGCCAAGATCCGGGGACTAGCGACCCCAACGAGCAGTACTTC. It yields the protein CASSQDPGTSDPNEQYF.

The sample holds a few counts of this clonotype. J is TRBJ2-7 and V is TRBV6-1; D possibly corresponds to TRBD1 (6 bases). V was trimmed by 5 bases and J by 7 bases, leaving 12 bases between them. Germline V gene lookup returns CDR1 MNHNS and CDR2 SASEGT. This CDR3 region has 12 residues. As DNA, the CDR3 is TGTGCCAGCAGTAAACAGGGCTGGGAGCAGTACTTC. This codes for CASSKQGWEQYF.

This clonotype has more than one count but fewer than ten. The rearrangement joins TRBV9 to TRBJ2-1; TRBD2 aligns across 12 bases. The germline V gene encodes CDR1 SGDLS and CDR2 YYNGEE. This CDR3 is 18 amino acids long. The V and J ends lost 6 bases and 3 bases, in that order; junction bases with no gene match: 13. The CDR3 nucleotides are TGTGCCAGCACCGGTGGGCGACTAGCGGGAGCCAGCTACAATGAGCAGTTCTTC. As protein: CASTGGRLAGASYNEQFF.

This clonotype has ten or more counts. This chain uses TRBV27 with TRBJ2-1, with TRBD1 matching over 9 bases. Trimming cost V 2 bases and J 7 bases; bases outside gene matches: 6. Germline CDR1 and CDR2: MNHEY and SMNVEV (reference sequence). This CDR3 contains 15 residues. CDR3 loop: CASSLRLGTGNEQFF. The CDR3 nucleotides are TGTGCCAGCAGTTTAAGATTGGGGACAGGGAATGAGCAGTTCTTC.

On this clonotype itself: One end of the junction is discordant with germline, which a read error may explain. J is TRBJ2-7 and V is TRBV28; TRBD1 might be the D (6 bases). The CDR3 runs to 16 residues. Germline V gene sequence: CDR1 MDHEN, CDR2 SYDVKM. The CDR3 DNA reads TGTGCCAGCAGTTTCCCCACAGGGTTCTATTCCTCCGAGCAGTACTTC. Protein product: CASSFPTGFYSSEQYF.

Only a few counts were recorded for this clonotype. The V call is TRBV12-3 or TRBV12-4, the J call TRBJ2-3, with 16 bases lining up with TRBD2. The CDR3 is 20 residues long. With V trimmed by 8 bases and J by 7 bases, 21 bases remained unmatched. The CDR3 DNA follows: TGTGCCAGCGGGGACCCGGGACTAGCGGGAGGGTTTAGATCCTTTTATACGCAGTATTTT. This sequence encodes CASGDPGLAGGFRSFYTQYF.

This clonotype showed up many times. The chain employs TRBV20-1 and TRBJ2-3, with TRBD1 identical over 7 bases. The CDR3 covers 14 residues. Germline CDR1 is DFQATT and CDR2 is SNEGSKA (reference sequence). V shed 6 bases and J 3 bases; nucleotides not matched to a gene: 9. CDR3 loop: CSAGRTGITDTQYF. The DNA for the CDR3 is TGCAGTGCGGGACGGACAGGCATAACAGATACGCAGTATTTT.

The V and J genes are TRBV7-2 and TRBJ2-1, with D unclear. CDR1 SGHTA and CDR2 FQGNSA come from the germline V gene. CDR3 length: 16 amino acids. The V and J ends lost 3 bases and 5 bases respectively, with 17 bases between them. CDR3 coding DNA: TGTGCCAGCAGCTTTCCCCGAGGCGGTCTCGACAATGAGCAGTTCTTC. Translation gives CASSFPRGGLDNEQFF.

This chain links TRBV28 with TRBJ1-5, with D perhaps matching TRBD1 (5 bases). The germline V gene encodes CDR1 MDHEN and CDR2 SYDVKM. The V end was cut by 6 bases, the J end by 1 base, with 10 bases between. The CDR3 length is 14 residues. CDR3 coding DNA: TGTGCCAGCAGGCGTAGGACAAGCAATCAGCCCCAGCATTTT. Encoded protein: CASRRRTSNQPQHF. The whole variable domain, remainder taken from reference TRBV28 and TRBJ1-5, is DVKVTQSSRYLVKRTGEKVFLECVQDMDHENMFWYRQDPGLGLRLIYFSYDVKMKEKGDIPEGYSVSREKKERFSLILESASTNQTSMYLCASRRRTSNQPQHFGDGTRLSIL.

A remark on this clonotype: This may come from a read error, since a much larger clone is one base off. V is TRBV20-1 and J is TRBJ2-1; D is unresolved. CDR1 and CDR2 (germline): DFQATT, SNEGSKA (reference sequence). The CDR3 covers 13 residues. The CDR3, as DNA: TGCGGTGCCGCTAGGCGAACCTACAATGAGCAGTTCTTC. Protein product: CGAARRTYNEQFF.

This clonotype was detected many times. The chain is built from TRBV6-1 and TRBJ2-1; D ambiguous. The germline V and J ends were trimmed by 8 bases and 5 bases, with 13 bases remaining between them. The length of the CDR3 is 13 residues. Germline loops: CDR1 MNHNS, CDR2 SASEGT. In DNA, the CDR3 is TGTGCCAGCGGTCAGGAGTCCCACAATGAGCAGTTCTTC. Translated, it gives CASGQESHNEQFF.

This clonotype occurred a few times. The V call is TRBV18, the J call TRBJ2-2, with a weak D call TRBD2 (6 bases). Trimming pared 6 bases from V and 5 bases from J, leaving 16 bases between. This CDR3 is 15 amino acids long. From germline, CDR1 is KGHSH and CDR2 LQKENI. The CDR3 DNA sequence: TGTGCCAGCTCTGCGGCTGCTGCGGGAACCGGGGAGCTGTTTTTT. It translates to CASSAAAAGTGELFF.

The chain has TRBV19 and TRBJ2-7; no firm D call. V lost 7 bases and J 3 bases, leaving 13 bases between the germline ends. The germline CDR1 and CDR2 sequences are LNHDA and SQIVND (reference sequence). The length of the CDR3 is 13 residues. For the CDR3, the DNA is TGTGCCAGTAAGGGCCACGAGGACTACGAGCAGTACTTC. Translated: CASKGHEDYEQYF.

V is TRBV11-2 and J is TRBJ2-1; 8 positions match TRBD2. J lost 2 bases, V lost 7 bases, and 7 bases had no gene match. Germline V lookup: CDR1 SGHAT, CDR2 FQNNGV. The CDR3 covers 15 residues. CDR3 region: CASTGLAHTYNEQFF. CDR3 bases: TGTGCCAGCACCGGACTAGCTCATACCTACAATGAGCAGTTCTTC.

This clonotype has just a few counts. The V gene is TRBV20-1, the J gene TRBJ2-3; D is undetermined. CDR3 length equals 11 residues. V was cut by 7 bases and J by 8 bases, with 13 bases left in between. CDR1 and CDR2 from the germline V gene are DFQATT and SNEGSKA (reference sequence). CDR3 in DNA: TGCAGTGGGCCCCTTTCGGTTACGCAGTATTTT. Translated, it gives CSGPLSVTQYF.

The rearrangement uses TRBV11-1 and TRBJ2-7, with D possibly being TRBD2 (5 bases). The CDR3 has 15 amino acids. Germline V CDR1 and CDR2: SGHAT, FQDESV (reference sequence). V shed 5 bases and J shed 0 bases, with 14 bases lying between them. Here the CDR3 DNA reads TGTGCCAGCAGCCCAGCGGCTGGGTACTCCTACGAGCAGTACTTC. Residues: CASSPAAGYSYEQYF. Full variable domain (outside the CDR3, taken from reference TRBV11-1 and TRBJ2-7): EAEVAQSPRYKITEKSQAVAFWCDPISGHATLYWYRQILGQGPELLVQFQDESVVDDSQLPKDRFSAERLKGVDSTLKIQPAELGDSAMYLCASSPAAGYSYEQYFGPGTRLTVT.

This clonotype was seen repeatedly, ten times or more. This chain connects TRBV28 to TRBJ2-2, with 7 positions matching TRBD1. The CDR3 contains 14 residues. The germline CDR1 and CDR2 sequences are MDHEN and SYDVKM. Unmatched junction bases numbered 2, after V lost 7 bases and J lost 0 bases. In nucleotides, the CDR3 is TGTGCCAGCAACCAGGGGGCGAACACCGGGGAGCTGTTTTTT. Protein product: CASNQGANTGELFF.

At least ten counts were recorded for this clonotype. V usage is TRBV29-1 and J usage is TRBJ2-5; 7 positions agree with TRBD1. Germline lookup yields CDR1 SQVTM and CDR2 ANQGSEA. This CDR3 is built from 14 residues. V lost 6 bases to trimming and J lost 1 base; unmatched junction nucleotides: 8. CDR3 in DNA: TGCAGCGTCTCCGGGTGGGACAGCCAAGAGACCCAGTACTTC. Protein product: CSVSGWDSQETQYF.

The chain links TRBV20-1 to TRBJ2-2; no firm D call. Trimming cost V 2 bases and J 4 bases, with 11 bases left between them. This CDR3 region has 14 residues. CDR1 DFQATT and CDR2 SNEGSKA come from the germline V gene (reference sequence). In DNA form, the CDR3 reads TGCAGTGCTAGACAGATTTTTCCCACCGGGGAGCTGTTTTTT. Translating it yields CSARQIFPTGELFF.

This clonotype was counted ten times or more. The chain joins TRBV28 to TRBJ2-5; 8 nucleotides agree with TRBD2. The CDR3 is 14 residues long. The germline V gene has CDR1 MDHEN and CDR2 SYDVKM. V shed 6 bases, J shed 5 bases, and the junction held 8 bases outside the gene matches. DNA of the CDR3: TGTGCCAGCAGATACGGGAGGGCCTCTGAGACCCAGTACTTC. It yields the protein CASRYGRASETQYF. Full variable domain (rest looked up from reference TRBV28 and TRBJ2-5): DVKVTQSSRYLVKRTGEKVFLECVQDMDHENMFWYRQDPGLGLRLIYFSYDVKMKEKGDIPEGYSVSREKKERFSLILESASTNQTSMYLCASRYGRASETQYFGPGTRLLVL.

The rearrangement uses TRBV25-1 and TRBJ2-7; TRBD2 agrees at 11 bases. Germline CDR1 MGHDK, CDR2 SYGVNS. The CDR3 has 16 amino acids. V dropped 3 bases and J dropped 2; count of bases not matched to a gene: 6. The CDR3 here is CASSDTTSGSAYEQYF. CDR3 DNA sequence: TGTGCCAGCAGTGATACCACTAGCGGGAGCGCCTACGAGCAGTACTTC.

This clonotype was found a few times. The V and J genes are TRBV7-6 and TRBJ2-3; 8 bases fit TRBD2. The germline gives CDR1 SGHVS, CDR2 FNYEAQ. This CDR3 contains 16 residues. Trimming removed 5 bases from V and 3 bases from J; junction bases left unmatched: 10. The CDR3 spells CASSNPGLGPTDTQYF. DNA of the CDR3: TGTGCCAGCAGCAACCCGGGACTAGGACCAACAGATACGCAGTATTTT.